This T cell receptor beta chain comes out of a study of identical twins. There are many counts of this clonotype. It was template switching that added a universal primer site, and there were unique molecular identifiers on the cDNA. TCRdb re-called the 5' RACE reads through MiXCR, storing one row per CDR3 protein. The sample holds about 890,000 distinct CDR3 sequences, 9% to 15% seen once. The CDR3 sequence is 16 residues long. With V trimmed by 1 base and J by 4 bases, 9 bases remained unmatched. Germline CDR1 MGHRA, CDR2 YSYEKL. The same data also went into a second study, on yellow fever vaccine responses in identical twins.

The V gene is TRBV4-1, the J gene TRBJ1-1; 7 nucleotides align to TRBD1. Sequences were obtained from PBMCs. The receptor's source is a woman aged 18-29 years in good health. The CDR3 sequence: CASSQVLGSGGTEAFF. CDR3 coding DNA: TGCGCCAGCAGCCAAGTTCTCGGTTCAGGGGGCACTGAAGCTTTCTTT.